This is a list of T cell receptor beta chains from one sample in a study of T-cell reconstitution after alpha-beta-depleted transplantation in children. Each CDR3 protein gets one entry after TCRdb re-called the PCR reads with MiXCR. The sample has hundreds of thousands of distinct CDR3 sequences, about 11% seen once. The source material was PBMCs from the stem cell graft donor, sampled from the stem cell graft. These receptors came from a human donor who donated a stem cell graft to a child with acute myeloid leukemia. Each CDR3 is given with its conserved first and last residue. A D gene is named only where the DNA matches it firmly. The listing skips clone size in some rows; elsewhere it reads once, few, many or a size class.

TRBV6-1	few	TRBJ2-1	.	TGTGCCAGCACCGAAAGTGGTCTCGGCAATGAGCAGTTCTTC	CASTESGLGNEQFF
TRBV4-2	once	TRBJ2-5	.	TGTGCCAGCAGCCCCCGGCCAGGGACCCCAGAGACCCAGTACTTC	CASSPRPGTPETQYF
TRBV12-3/TRBV12-4	.	TRBJ2-5	TRBD1	TGTGCCAGCAGGGGGCAGGACAGGGGGAAACAAGAGACCCAGTACTTC	CASRGQDRGKQETQYF
TRBV7-2	.	TRBJ1-3	.	TGTGCCAGCAGCCTGAGGTCAGGGGACACCATATATTTT	CASSLRSGDTIYF
TRBV2	few	TRBJ2-3	TRBD1	TGTGCCAGCCATAGGGAGAGGGGGCGCGGCACAGATACGCAGTATTTT	CASHRERGRGTDTQYF
TRBV12-3/TRBV12-4	.	TRBJ1-1	.	TGTGCCAGCAGTGCAACAGGGTTGAGAACTGAAGCTTTCTTT	CASSATGLRTEAFF
TRBV5-1	.	TRBJ2-2	.	TGCGCCAGCAGCTTGACAGGGGAGGCCACCGGGGAGCTGTTTTTT	CASSLTGEATGELFF
TRBV28	few	TRBJ2-1	TRBD2	TGTGCCAGCAGTCCCCCCTCTAGCGGGAGTCTCAATGAGCAGTTCTTC	CASSPPSSGSLNEQFF
TRBV5-6	.	TRBJ2-7	.	TGTGCCAGCAGCCGGGCGATAGGCGAGCAGTACTTC	CASSRAIGEQYF
TRBV7-2	many	TRBJ2-7	.	TGTGCCAGCAGCTCTAGGGTGGGGTACGAGCAGTACTTC	CASSSRVGYEQYF
TRBV6-5	.	TRBJ2-6	.	TGTGCCAGCAGTTACTCTGTCGGACTCTCTGGGGCCAACGTCCTGACTTTC	CASSYSVGLSGANVLTF
TRBV12-3/TRBV12-4	.	TRBJ1-2	.	TGTGCCAGCATCACCATCGAGCGTGGCTACACCTTC	CASITIERGYTF
TRBV29-1	few	TRBJ1-2	TRBD1	TGCAGCGTTACAGCGGGGGACAGTAACACCTTC	CSVTAGDSNTF
TRBV18	many	TRBJ2-4	.	TGTGCCAGCTCACCTAAAGGCGAGAAAAACATTCAGTACTTC	CASSPKGEKNIQYF
TRBV27	few	TRBJ1-2	TRBD1	TGTGCCAGCAGTCTCAGGGACAGGGGTAATGGCTACACCTTC	CASSLRDRGNGYTF
TRBV7-2	few	TRBJ2-7	.	TGTGCCAGCAGCTTGGGGGAGAGGTACGAGCAGTACTTC	CASSLGERYEQYF
TRBV10-3	few	TRBJ2-6	.	TGTGCCATCAGCCGACCAAGATCTGGGGCCAACGTCCTGACTTTC	CAISRPRSGANVLTF
TRBV7-3	few	TRBJ1-1	.	TGTGCCAGCAGCCCCGGACGGTCGAACACTGAAGCTTTCTTT	CASSPGRSNTEAFF
TRBV7-1	.	TRBJ1-2	TRBD1	TGTGCCAGCAGCTCCTTACGGGACAGGTCTGGTGGCTACACCTTC	CASSSLRDRSGGYTF
TRBV20-1	.	TRBJ1-1	.	TGCAGTGCGATCTCGGGAGCCCAGTACACTGAAGCTTTCTTT	CSAISGAQYTEAFF
TRBV20-1	many	TRBJ1-1	.	TGCAGTGCTAGAGGGCAGTCCGAAGCTTTCTTT	CSARGQSEAFF
TRBV18	few	TRBJ1-1	TRBD1	TGTGCCAGCAGTACAGGGGGCTCGACTGAAGCTTTCTTT	CASSTGGSTEAFF
TRBV12-3/TRBV12-4	few	TRBJ2-3	TRBD2	TGTGCCAGCAGTCGGACTAGCGGCGCGTTTTCGGATACGCAGTATTTT	CASSRTSGAFSDTQYF
TRBV20-1	.	TRBJ1-5	.	TGCAGTGCTAGGACGGGGCAGGGTAGCAATCAGCCCCAGCATTTT	CSARTGQGSNQPQHF
TRBV20-1	few	TRBJ2-5	TRBD1	TGCAGTGCTGGAGAGACAGGGGGGGAGACCCAGTACTTC	CSAGETGGETQYF
TRBV27	few	TRBJ1-6	TRBD1	TGTGCCAGCAGTTTTGGACAGGGGGTACCGGACTCACCCCTCCACTTT	CASSFGQGVPDSPLHF
TRBV7-9	.	TRBJ2-7	TRBD2	TGTGCCAGCAGCTTAGCCCCGGGAGGGGCCTACGAGCAGTACTTC	CASSLAPGGAYEQYF
TRBV20-1	many	TRBJ2-1	TRBD1	TGCAGTGCTGCGACAGGGGGCCCCAATGAGCAGTTCTTC	CSAATGGPNEQFF
TRBV7-3	few	TRBJ2-3	.	TGTGCCAGCAGCCCTACCCCGGCTAGGGCTTCCCATACGCAGTATTTT	CASSPTPARASHTQYF
TRBV12-3/TRBV12-4	.	TRBJ1-1	.	TGTGCCAGCAGTCCTCGATCCGGACTCCAGGCAGCTTTCTTT	CASSPRSGLQAAFF
TRBV18	.	TRBJ2-2	.	TGTGTCAGCTCACCGGGAACAGCGAACACCGGGGAGCTGTTTTTT	CVSSPGTANTGELFF
TRBV12-3/TRBV12-4	few	TRBJ1-5	.	TGTGCCAGCAGTTTTTTACAGGGCGGCAATCAGCCCCAGCATTTT	CASSFLQGGNQPQHF
TRBV7-9	many	TRBJ2-1	.	TGTGCCAGCACTTGGATCGACAATGAGCAGTTCTTC	CASTWIDNEQFF
TRBV7-2	many	TRBJ2-3	.	TGTGCCACCGGTGGGTCGAGCACAGATACGCAGTATTTT	CATGGSSTDTQYF
TRBV11-2	.	TRBJ2-7	.	TGTGCCAGCAGCTTTGTACAGACCTACGAGCAGTACTTC	CASSFVQTYEQYF
TRBV4-3	.	TRBJ2-5	.	TGCGCCAGCAGCCAAGATTGGGGGGGCCCAGAGACCCAGTACTTC	CASSQDWGGPETQYF
TRBV20-1	.	TRBJ1-5	.	TGCAGTGCTTTACGGGGAATAAATCAGCCCCAGCATTTT	CSALRGINQPQHF
TRBV27	many	TRBJ1-6	.	TGTGCCAGCAGTTTACTCGGGACCCTAAGGAGTTCACCCCTCCACTTT	CASSLLGTLRSSPLHF
TRBV20-1	few	TRBJ1-5	.	TGCAGTGCTAGTAAGGGCCGGGGAAGCAATCAGCCCCAGCATTTT	CSASKGRGSNQPQHF
TRBV28	.	TRBJ2-7	.	TGTGCCAGCAGTTATGGACAGTTTTCCTACGAGCAGTACTTC	CASSYGQFSYEQYF
TRBV12-3/TRBV12-4	many	TRBJ2-7	TRBD2	TGTGCCAGCAGTTTCACGGGAGGTGCCTACGAGCAGTACTTC	CASSFTGGAYEQYF
TRBV7-9	many	TRBJ1-5	.	TGTGCCAGCAGCCCCATCCCAGGCAGGGACCTCTCAAGCAATCAGCCCCAGCATTTT	CASSPIPGRDLSSNQPQHF
TRBV4-2	many	TRBJ2-4	TRBD2	TGTGCCAGCAGCCATGATGAGAGGTTCGCGGGACTAGCGGGAGATAAAAACATTCAGTACTTC	CASSHDERFAGLAGDKNIQYF
TRBV28	few	TRBJ1-6	.	TGTGCCAGCAGTGCCCACAGGGTAGAGGATTCACCCCTCCACTTT	CASSAHRVEDSPLHF
TRBV28	.	TRBJ2-3	.	TGTGCCAGCAGTACCTCCTCAGAGCGCACAGATACGCAGTATTTT	CASSTSSERTDTQYF
TRBV10-3	many	TRBJ2-6	TRBD1	TGTGCCATCAGTCCCGGGACAGGGTCTGGGGCCAACGTCCTGACTTTC	CAISPGTGSGANVLTF
TRBV4-2	many	TRBJ2-2	TRBD1	TGTGCCAGCAGCCATGACAGGGTGGCCACCGGGGAGCTGTTTTTT	CASSHDRVATGELFF
TRBV4-3	many	TRBJ2-7	TRBD2	TGCGCCAGCAGCCAAGGGACTAGCGGAGCCTACGAGCAGTACTTC	CASSQGTSGAYEQYF
TRBV30	many	TRBJ1-1	.	TGTGCCTGGAGTGTTTGGACAGAGGACACTGAAGCTTTCTTT	CAWSVWTEDTEAFF
TRBV12-3/TRBV12-4	.	TRBJ2-3	TRBD2	TGTGCCAGCAGTTTTTGCGGGAGTTGGGATACGCAGTATTTT	CASSFCGSWDTQYF
TRBV5-1	many	TRBJ2-7	.	TGCGCCAGCAGCTTGGAGGGGGTACCCTACGAGCAGTACTTC	CASSLEGVPYEQYF
TRBV7-3	.	TRBJ1-1	.	TGTGCCAGCAGCTTGATAGGGAGGACTGAAGCTTTCTTT	CASSLIGRTEAFF
TRBV7-2	.	TRBJ2-1	TRBD2	TGTGCCAGCATCCCAACTAGCGGGAGAGGCGGTGAGCAGTTCTTC	CASIPTSGRGGEQFF
TRBV9	many	TRBJ2-2	.	TGTGCCAGCAGCCCCCGGACTACCTCGAACACCGGGGAGCTGTTTTTT	CASSPRTTSNTGELFF
TRBV5-1	many	TRBJ1-2	.	TGCGCCAGCAGGGGAACAGGGAAGGGCTATGGCTACACCTTC	CASRGTGKGYGYTF
TRBV5-1	.	TRBJ2-7	TRBD1	TGCGCCAGCAGCTTGGAACAGGGGTCGCGGTACTTC	CASSLEQGSRYF
TRBV20-1	many	TRBJ2-7	TRBD2	TGCAGTGGACGGACTAGCGGGACCCCTGAGCAGTACTTC	CSGRTSGTPEQYF
TRBV5-1	many	TRBJ2-1	.	TGCGCCAGCAGCTTGGGGGGCGCCTGGAACAATGAGCAGTTCTTC	CASSLGGAWNNEQFF
TRBV20-1	many	TRBJ2-1	.	TGCAGTGCTGGAGGGAGAGGAGTGTCCTACAATGAGCAGTTCTTC	CSAGGRGVSYNEQFF